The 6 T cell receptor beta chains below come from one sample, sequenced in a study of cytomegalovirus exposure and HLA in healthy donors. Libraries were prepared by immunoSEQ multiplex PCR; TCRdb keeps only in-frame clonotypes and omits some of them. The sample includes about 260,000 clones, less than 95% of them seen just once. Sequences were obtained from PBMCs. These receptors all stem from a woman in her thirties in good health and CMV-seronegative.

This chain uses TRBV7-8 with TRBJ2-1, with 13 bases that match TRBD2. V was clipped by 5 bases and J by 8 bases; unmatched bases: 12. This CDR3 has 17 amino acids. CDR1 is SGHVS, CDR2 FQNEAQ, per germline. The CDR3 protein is CASSGTSGRAVFYEQFF. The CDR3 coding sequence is TGTGCCAGCAGCGGTACTAGCGGGAGGGCCGTTTTTTATGAGCAGTTCTTC.

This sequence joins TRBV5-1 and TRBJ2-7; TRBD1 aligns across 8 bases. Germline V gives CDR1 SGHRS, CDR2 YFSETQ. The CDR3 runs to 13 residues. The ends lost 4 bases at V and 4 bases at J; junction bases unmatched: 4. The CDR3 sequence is CASSRTGFYEQYF. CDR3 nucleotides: TGCGCCAGCAGCCGGACAGGGTTTTACGAGCAGTACTTC.

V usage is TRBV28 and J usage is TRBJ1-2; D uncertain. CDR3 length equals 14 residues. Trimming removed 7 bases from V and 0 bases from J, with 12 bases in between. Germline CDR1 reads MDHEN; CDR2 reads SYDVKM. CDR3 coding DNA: TGTGCCAGCATCCAGACGCGTACTAACTATGGCTACACCTTC. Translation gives CASIQTRTNYGYTF.

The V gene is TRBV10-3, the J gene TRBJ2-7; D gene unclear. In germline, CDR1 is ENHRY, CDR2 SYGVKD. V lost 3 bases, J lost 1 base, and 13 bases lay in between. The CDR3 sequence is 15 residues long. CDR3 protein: CAISDFRTVSYEQYF. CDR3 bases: TGTGCCATCAGTGACTTCCGAACTGTTTCCTACGAGCAGTACTTC.

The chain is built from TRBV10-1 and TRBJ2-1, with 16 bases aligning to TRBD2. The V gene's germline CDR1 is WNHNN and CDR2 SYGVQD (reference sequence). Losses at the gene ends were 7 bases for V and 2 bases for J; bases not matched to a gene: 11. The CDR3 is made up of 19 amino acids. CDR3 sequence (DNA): TGCGCCAGCAACTCCGTCGTCGGGACTAGCGGGAGGGCCTACAATGAGCAGTTCTTC. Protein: CASNSVVGTSGRAYNEQFF.

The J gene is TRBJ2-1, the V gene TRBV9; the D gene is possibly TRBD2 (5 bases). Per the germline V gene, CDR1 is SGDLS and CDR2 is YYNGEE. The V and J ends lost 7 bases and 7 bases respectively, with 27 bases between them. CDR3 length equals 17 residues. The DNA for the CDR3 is TGTGCCAGCTCAGTGAGAGCGCCGGAGACTACCGCGAATGAGCAGTTCTTC. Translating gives CASSVRAPETTANEQFF.